This TCR beta chain was observed in a study of CD8 T cells in Susac syndrome. The CDR3 covers 13 residues. V shed 7 bases and J shed 3 bases, with 16 bases lying between them. CDR1 DFQATT and CDR2 SNEGSKA come from the germline V gene (reference sequence). RNA totalling about 0.45 to 1 ug underwent reverse transcription with random hexamers. TCRdb fed the immunoSEQ multiplex PCR reads into MiXCR, producing one record per CDR3 protein. The sample lists about 200,000 distinct CDR3 sequences, 80% to 95% occurring once. V usage is TRBV20-1 and J usage is TRBJ2-7; maybe TRBD1 (6 bases). Source material: CD8+ T cells from PBMCs. The TCR comes from a human donor with multiple sclerosis. The CDR3 sequence is CSGLGRGVYEQYF. CDR3 coding DNA: TGCAGTGGGCTCGGCAGGGGAGTCTACGAGCAGTACTTC.